The T cell receptor (beta chain) under discussion was sequenced for a study of shared clonotypes between healthy human individuals. For this clone: Its cognate antigen is unknown.

CD45RO-negative, CCR7-selected cells formed the naive CD8 fraction, which excluded terminally differentiated effector memory CD45RA+ cells. All of the donors resided in Nashville, Tennessee, and each was a Caucasian adult. Study results and caveats: The diversity represented, both genetic and in exposure history, was limited by few donors.

The CDR3 spans 15 residues. Germline CDR1 reads SGHAT; CDR2 reads FQNNGV. V gave up 3 bases and J gave up 0 bases; unmatched junction bases: 1. Using immunoSEQ multiplex PCR, the repertoire was profiled, and TCRdb retains in-frame clones only, with some absent. This sample has around 620,000 clones, with 85% to 95% found just once. The genes are TRBV11-2 and TRBJ2-7, with 11 bases aligning to TRBD1. The sequence came from a woman in her thirties in good health. Sequencing input: naive CD8+ T cells sorted from blood. DNA for the CDR3: TGTGCCAGCAGCTTCGGGACAGGGGGCTCCTACGAGCAGTACTTC. This sequence encodes CASSFGTGGSYEQYF.